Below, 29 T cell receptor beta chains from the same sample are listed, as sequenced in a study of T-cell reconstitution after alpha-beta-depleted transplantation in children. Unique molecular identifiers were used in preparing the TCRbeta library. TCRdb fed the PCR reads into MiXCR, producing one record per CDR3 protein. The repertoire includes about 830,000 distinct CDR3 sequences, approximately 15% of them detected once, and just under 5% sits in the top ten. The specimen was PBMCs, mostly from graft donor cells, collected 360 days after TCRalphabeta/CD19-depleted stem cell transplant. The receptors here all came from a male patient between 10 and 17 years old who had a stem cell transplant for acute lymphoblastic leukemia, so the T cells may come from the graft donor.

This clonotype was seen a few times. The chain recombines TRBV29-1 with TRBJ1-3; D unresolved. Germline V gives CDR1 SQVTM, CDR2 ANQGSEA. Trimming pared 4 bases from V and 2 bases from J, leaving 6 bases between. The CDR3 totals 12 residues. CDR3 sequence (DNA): TGCAGCGTTGTCGGGGCTGGAAACACCATATATTTT. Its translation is CSVVGAGNTIYF.

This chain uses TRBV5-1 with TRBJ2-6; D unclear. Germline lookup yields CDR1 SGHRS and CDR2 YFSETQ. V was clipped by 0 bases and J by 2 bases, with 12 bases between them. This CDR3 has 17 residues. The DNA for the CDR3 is TGCGCCAGCAGCTTGGTCCCTGGCATCCCTGGGGCCAACGTCCTGACTTTC. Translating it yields CASSLVPGIPGANVLTF.

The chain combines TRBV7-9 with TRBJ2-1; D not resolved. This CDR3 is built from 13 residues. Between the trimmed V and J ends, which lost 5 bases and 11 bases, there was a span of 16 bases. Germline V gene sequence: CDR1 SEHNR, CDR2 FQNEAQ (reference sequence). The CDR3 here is CASSHSHAYKQFF. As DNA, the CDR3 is TGTGCCAGCAGCCACTCGCACGCATACAAGCAGTTCTTC.

The DNA of the CDR3 is TGTGCCAGCAGCTCTAAGGCGAAGGGGCGAGATACGCAGTATTTT. It translates to CASSSKAKGRDTQYF. The rearrangement joins TRBV5-5 to TRBJ2-3; D perhaps matches TRBD1 (5 bases). The CDR3 spans 15 residues. Trimming removed 3 bases from V and 5 bases from J, with 16 bases in between. Per germline, CDR1 SGHKS and CDR2 YYEKEE (reference sequence).

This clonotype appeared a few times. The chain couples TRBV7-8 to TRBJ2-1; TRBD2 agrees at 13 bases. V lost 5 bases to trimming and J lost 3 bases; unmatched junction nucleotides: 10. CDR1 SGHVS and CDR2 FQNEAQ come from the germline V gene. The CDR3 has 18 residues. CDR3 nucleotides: TGTGCCAGCAGCATAACTAGCGGGAGGGCTCCAATCTACAATGAGCAGTTCTTC. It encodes CASSITSGRAPIYNEQFF. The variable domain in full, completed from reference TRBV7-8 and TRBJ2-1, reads GAGVSQSPRYKVAKRGQDVALRCDPISGHVSLFWYQQALGQGPEFLTYFQNEAQLDKSGLPSDRFFAERPEGSVSTLKIQRTQQEDSAVYLCASSITSGRAPIYNEQFFGPGTRLTVL.

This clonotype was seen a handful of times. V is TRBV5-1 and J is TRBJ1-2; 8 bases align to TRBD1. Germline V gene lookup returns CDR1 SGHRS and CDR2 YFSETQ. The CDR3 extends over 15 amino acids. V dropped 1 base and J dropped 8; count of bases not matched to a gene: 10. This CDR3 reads CASSLTLDRVTGYTF. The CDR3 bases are TGCGCCAGCAGCTTGACTCTGGACAGGGTAACCGGCTACACCTTC. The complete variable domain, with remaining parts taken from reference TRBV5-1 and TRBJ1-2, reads KAGVTQTPRYLIKTRGQQVTLSCSPISGHRSVSWYQQTPGQGLQFLFEYFSETQRNKGNFPGRFSGRQFSNSRSEMNVSTLELGDSALYLCASSLTLDRVTGYTFGSGTRLTVV.

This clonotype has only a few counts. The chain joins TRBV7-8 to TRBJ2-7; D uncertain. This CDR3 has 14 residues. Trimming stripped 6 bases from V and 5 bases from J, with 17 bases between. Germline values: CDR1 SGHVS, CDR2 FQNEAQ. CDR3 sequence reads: CASSNNLGSHEQYF. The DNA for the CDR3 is TGTGCCAGCAGTAACAATTTAGGGTCCCACGAGCAGTACTTC.

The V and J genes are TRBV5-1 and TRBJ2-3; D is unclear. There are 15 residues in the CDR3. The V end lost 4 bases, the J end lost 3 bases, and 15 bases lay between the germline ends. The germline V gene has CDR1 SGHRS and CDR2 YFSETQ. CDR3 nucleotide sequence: TGCGCCAGCAGCCCATGGGTTGGGGAAACAGATACGCAGTATTTT. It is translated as CASSPWVGETDTQYF.

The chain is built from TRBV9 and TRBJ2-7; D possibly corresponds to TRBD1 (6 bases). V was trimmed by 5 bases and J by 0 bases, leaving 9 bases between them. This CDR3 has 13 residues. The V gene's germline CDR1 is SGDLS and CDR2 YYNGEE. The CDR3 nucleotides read TGTGCCAGCAGTGCAGGGGTCTCCTACGAGCAGTACTTC. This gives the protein CASSAGVSYEQYF.

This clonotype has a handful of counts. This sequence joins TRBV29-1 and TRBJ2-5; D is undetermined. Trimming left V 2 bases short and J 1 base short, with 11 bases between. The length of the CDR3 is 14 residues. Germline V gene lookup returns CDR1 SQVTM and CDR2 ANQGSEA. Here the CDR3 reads CSVERQILQETQYF. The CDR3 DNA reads TGCAGCGTTGAAAGGCAGATACTCCAAGAGACCCAGTACTTC.

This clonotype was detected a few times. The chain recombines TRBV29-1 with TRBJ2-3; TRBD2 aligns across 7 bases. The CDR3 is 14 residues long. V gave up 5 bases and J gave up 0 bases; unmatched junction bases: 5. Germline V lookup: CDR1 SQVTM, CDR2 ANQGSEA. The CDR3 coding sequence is TGCAGCGTTTCCCTAGCGGCTAGCACAGATACGCAGTATTTT. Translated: CSVSLAASTDTQYF.

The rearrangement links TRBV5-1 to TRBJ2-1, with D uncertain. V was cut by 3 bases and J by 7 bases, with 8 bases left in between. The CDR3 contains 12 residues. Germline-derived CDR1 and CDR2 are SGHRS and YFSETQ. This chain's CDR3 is CASSYVPNEQFF. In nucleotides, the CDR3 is TGCGCCAGCAGCTACGTTCCAAATGAGCAGTTCTTC.

CDR3 coding DNA: TGCGCCAGCACTGAGAGGCCGGGACAGAACACCGGGGAGCTGTTTTTT. As protein: CASTERPGQNTGELFF. The chain couples TRBV5-1 to TRBJ2-2; D is possibly TRBD1 (6 bases). Germline V gene sequence: CDR1 SGHRS, CDR2 YFSETQ. Trimming stripped 6 bases from V and 1 base from J, with 16 bases between. The CDR3 contains 16 residues.

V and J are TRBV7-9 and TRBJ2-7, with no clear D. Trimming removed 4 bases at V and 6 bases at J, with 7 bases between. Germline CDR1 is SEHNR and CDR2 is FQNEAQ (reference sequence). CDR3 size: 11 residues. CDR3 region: CASSYVGEQYF. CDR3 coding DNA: TGTGCCAGCAGCTACGTAGGCGAGCAGTACTTC.

CDR3 amino acids: CSALAFAGGVTGELFF. As DNA, the CDR3 is TGCAGTGCCCTGGCTTTTGCGGGAGGGGTTACCGGGGAGCTGTTTTTT. V and J are TRBV20-1 and TRBJ2-2; TRBD2 aligns across 9 bases. Germline V gene lookup returns CDR1 DFQATT and CDR2 SNEGSKA (reference sequence). This CDR3 region has 16 residues. Losses at the gene ends were 6 bases for V and 5 bases for J; bases not matched to a gene: 13.

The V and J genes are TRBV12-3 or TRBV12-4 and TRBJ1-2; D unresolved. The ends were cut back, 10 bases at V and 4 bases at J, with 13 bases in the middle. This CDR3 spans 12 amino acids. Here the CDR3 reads CAIPYLSYGYTF. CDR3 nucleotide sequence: TGTGCCATACCATACCTGAGCTATGGCTACACCTTC.

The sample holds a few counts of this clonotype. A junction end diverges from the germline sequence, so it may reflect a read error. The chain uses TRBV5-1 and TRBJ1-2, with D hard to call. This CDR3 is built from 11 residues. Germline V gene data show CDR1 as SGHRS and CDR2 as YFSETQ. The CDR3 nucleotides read TGCGCCAGCAGCTTGGCCTTCCAGGTGTTCTTC. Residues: CASSLAFQVFF.

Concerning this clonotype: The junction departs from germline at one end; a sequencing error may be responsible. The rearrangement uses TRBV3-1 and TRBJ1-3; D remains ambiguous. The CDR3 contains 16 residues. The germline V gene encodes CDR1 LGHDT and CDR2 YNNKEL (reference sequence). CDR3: CASSQAGPLTGNPIYF. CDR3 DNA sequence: TGTGCCAGCAGCCAAGCAGGACCGCTTACTGGAAACCCCATATATTTT.

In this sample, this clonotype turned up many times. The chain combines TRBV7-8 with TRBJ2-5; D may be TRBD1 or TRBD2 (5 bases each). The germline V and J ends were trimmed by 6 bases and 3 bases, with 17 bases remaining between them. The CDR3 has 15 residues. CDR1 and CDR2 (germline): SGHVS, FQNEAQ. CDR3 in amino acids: CASRTLRGREETQYF. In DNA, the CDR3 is TGTGCCAGCAGAACCTTGAGGGGCCGGGAAGAGACCCAGTACTTC.

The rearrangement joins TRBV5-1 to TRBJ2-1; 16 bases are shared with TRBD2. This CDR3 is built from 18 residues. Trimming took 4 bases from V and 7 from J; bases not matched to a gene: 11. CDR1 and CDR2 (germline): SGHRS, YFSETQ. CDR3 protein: CASSLPGLAGGMVNEQFF. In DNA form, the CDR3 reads TGCGCCAGCAGCCTTCCGGGACTAGCGGGAGGGATGGTGAATGAGCAGTTCTTC.

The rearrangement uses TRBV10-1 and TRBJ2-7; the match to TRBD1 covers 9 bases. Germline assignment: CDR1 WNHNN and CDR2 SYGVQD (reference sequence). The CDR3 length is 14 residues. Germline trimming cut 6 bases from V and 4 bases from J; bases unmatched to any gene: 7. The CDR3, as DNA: TGCGCCAGCAGCGCCTCGGGGACAGGGTACGAGCAGTACTTC. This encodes CASSASGTGYEQYF.

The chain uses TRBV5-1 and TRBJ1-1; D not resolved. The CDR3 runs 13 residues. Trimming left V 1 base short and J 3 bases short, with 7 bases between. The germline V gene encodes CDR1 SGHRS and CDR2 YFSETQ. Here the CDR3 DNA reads TGCGCCAGCAGCTTGATGGCGGACACTGAAGCTTTCTTT. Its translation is CASSLMADTEAFF.

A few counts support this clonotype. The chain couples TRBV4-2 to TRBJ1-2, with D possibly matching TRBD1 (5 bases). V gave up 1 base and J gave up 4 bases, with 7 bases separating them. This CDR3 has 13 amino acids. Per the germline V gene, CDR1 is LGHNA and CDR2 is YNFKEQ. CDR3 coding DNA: TGTGCCAGCAGCCAAGGACAGCTCTATGGCTACACCTTC. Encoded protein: CASSQGQLYGYTF.

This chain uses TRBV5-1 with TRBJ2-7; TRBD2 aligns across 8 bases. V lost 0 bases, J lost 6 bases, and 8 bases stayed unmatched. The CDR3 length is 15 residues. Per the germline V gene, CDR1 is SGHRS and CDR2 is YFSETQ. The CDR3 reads CASSLEGSGSREQYF. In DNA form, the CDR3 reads TGCGCCAGCAGCTTGGAGGGGAGCGGGAGTCGCGAGCAGTACTTC.

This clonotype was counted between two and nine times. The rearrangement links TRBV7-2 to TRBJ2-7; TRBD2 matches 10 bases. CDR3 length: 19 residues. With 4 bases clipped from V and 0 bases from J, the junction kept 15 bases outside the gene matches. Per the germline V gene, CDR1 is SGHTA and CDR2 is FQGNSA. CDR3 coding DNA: TGTGCCAGCAGCTCTAGCGCTAGCGGGAGAACAGGAGACTCCTACGAGCAGTACTTC. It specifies CASSSSASGRTGDSYEQYF.

This CDR3 is CASSFVTGVLMNTEAFF. The CDR3 nucleotides are TGTGCCAGCAGCTTTGTCACAGGGGTATTGATGAACACTGAAGCTTTCTTT. V is TRBV7-9 and J is TRBJ1-1; 7 bases agree with TRBD1. CDR3 length: 17 residues. Looked up from germline, CDR1 is SEHNR and CDR2 is FQNEAQ (reference sequence). Trimming at V came to 3 bases and at J to 0 bases, leaving 10 bases not matched to a gene.

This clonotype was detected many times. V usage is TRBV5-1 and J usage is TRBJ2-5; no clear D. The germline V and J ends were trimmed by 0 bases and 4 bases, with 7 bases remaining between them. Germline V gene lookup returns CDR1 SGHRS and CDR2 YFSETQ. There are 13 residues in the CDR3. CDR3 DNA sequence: TGCGCCAGCAGCTTGGGATCCGTAGAGACCCAGTACTTC. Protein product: CASSLGSVETQYF.

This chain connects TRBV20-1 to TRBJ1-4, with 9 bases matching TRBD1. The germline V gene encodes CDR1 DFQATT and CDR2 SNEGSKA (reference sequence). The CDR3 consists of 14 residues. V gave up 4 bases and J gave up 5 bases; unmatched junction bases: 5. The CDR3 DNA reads TGCAGTGCTAATAACAGGGGGCTAAATGAAAAACTGTTTTTT. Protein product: CSANNRGLNEKLFF.

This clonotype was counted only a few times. The CDR3 loop is CASSLFLGGVAAFF. Here the CDR3 DNA reads TGTGCCAGCAGTTTATTTTTGGGGGGGGTAGCGGCTTTCTTT. V and J are TRBV27 and TRBJ1-1; possible D gene TRBD1, 5 bases. V was cut by 1 base and J by 11 bases, with 17 bases left in between. CDR1 is MNHEY and CDR2 is SMNVEV in the germline V gene (reference sequence). The CDR3 has 14 amino acids.